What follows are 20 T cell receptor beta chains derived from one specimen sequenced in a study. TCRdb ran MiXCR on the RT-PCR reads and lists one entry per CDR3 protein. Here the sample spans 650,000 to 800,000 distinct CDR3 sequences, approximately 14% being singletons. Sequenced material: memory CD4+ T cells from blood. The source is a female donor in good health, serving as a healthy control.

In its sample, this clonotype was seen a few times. CDR3 sequence: CASSRSGPRGTEAFF. CDR3 coding DNA: TGTGCCAGCAGCCGCTCAGGGCCGAGAGGAACTGAAGCTTTCTTT. The chain joins TRBV6-5 to TRBJ1-1; weak D call: TRBD1 (5 bases). CDR3 length equals 15 residues. CDR1 MNHEY and CDR2 SVGAGI come from the germline V gene. V was trimmed by 6 bases and J by 5 bases, leaving 19 bases between them.

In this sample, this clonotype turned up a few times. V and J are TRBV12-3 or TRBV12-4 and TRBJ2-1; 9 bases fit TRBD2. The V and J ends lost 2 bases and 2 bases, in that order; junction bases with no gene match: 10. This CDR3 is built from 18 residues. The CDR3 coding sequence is TGTGCCAGCAGTTTATTAGGTAGGCGGGAGGGCCCCTACAATGAGCAGTTCTTC. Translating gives CASSLLGRREGPYNEQFF.

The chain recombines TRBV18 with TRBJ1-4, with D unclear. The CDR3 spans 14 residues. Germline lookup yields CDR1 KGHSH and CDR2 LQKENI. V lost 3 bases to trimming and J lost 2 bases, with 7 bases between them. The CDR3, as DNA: TGTGCCAGCTCACCCAGGAAGACTAATGAAAAACTGTTTTTT. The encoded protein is CASSPRKTNEKLFF.

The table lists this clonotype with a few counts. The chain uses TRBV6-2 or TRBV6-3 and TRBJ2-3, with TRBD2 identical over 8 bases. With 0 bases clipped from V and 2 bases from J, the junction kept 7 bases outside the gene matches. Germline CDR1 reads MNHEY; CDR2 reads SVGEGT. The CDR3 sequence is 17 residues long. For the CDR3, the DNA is TGTGCCAGCAGTTACTCGCTACTAGCGGAATTCACAGATACGCAGTATTTT. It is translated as CASSYSLLAEFTDTQYF.

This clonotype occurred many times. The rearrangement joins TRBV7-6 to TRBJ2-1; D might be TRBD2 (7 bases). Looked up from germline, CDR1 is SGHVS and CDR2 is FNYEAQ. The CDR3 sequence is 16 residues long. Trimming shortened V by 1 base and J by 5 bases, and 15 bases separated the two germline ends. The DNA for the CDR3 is TGTGCCAGCAGCTTAGTAGGGGGGGGCAGTAACAATGAGCAGTTCTTC. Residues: CASSLVGGGSNNEQFF.

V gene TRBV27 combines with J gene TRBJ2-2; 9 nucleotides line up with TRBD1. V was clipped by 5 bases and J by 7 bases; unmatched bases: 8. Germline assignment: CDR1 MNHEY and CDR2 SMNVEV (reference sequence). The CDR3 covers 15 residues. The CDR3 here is CASSPRTGVDGELFF. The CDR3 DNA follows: TGTGCCAGCAGTCCGCGGACAGGGGTGGACGGGGAGCTGTTTTTT.

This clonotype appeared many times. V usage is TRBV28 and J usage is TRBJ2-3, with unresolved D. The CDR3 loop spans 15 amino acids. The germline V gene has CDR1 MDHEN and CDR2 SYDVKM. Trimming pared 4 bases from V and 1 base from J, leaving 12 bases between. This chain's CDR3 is CASSSPQIGTDTQYF. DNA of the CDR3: TGTGCCAGCAGTTCCCCCCAGATAGGCACAGATACGCAGTATTTT.

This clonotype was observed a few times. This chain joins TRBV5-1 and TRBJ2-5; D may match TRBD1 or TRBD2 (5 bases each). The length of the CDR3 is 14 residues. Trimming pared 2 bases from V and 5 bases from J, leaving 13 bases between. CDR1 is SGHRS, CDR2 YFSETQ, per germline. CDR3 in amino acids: CASSLGGKGETQYF. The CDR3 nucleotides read TGCGCCAGCAGCTTAGGAGGCAAGGGGGAGACCCAGTACTTC.

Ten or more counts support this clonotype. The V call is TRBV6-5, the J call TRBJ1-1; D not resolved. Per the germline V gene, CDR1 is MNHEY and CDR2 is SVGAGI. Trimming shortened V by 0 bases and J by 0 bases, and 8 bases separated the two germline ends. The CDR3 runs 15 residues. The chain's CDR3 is CASSYSRAMNTEAFF. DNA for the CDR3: TGTGCCAGCAGTTACTCTCGCGCTATGAACACTGAAGCTTTCTTT.

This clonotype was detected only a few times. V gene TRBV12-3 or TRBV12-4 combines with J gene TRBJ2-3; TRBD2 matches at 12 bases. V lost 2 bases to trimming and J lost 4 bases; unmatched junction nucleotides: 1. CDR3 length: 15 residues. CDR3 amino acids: CASSLLAGGADTQYF. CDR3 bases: TGTGCCAGCAGTTTACTAGCGGGAGGGGCAGATACGCAGTATTTT.

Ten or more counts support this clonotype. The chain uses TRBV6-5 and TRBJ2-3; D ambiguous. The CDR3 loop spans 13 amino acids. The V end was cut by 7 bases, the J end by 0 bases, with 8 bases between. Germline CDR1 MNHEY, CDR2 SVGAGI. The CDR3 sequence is CASKDLSTDTQYF. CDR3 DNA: TGTGCCAGCAAGGACCTTAGCACAGATACGCAGTATTTT.

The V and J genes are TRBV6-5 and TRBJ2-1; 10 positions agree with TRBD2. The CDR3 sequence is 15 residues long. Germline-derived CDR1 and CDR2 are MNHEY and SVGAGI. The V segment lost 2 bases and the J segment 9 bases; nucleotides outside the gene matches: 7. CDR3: CASSYTLAGVSEQFF. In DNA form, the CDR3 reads TGTGCCAGCAGTTACACCCTAGCGGGAGTTAGTGAGCAGTTCTTC.

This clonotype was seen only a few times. The CDR3: CSAREGSGEQYF. The CDR3 DNA follows: TGCAGTGCTAGAGAGGGTTCAGGGGAGCAGTACTTC. The chain combines TRBV20-1 with TRBJ2-7; D may be TRBD1 (5 bases). In germline, CDR1 is DFQATT, CDR2 SNEGSKA (reference sequence). V dropped 0 bases and J dropped 7 bases, with 10 bases sitting between them. There are 12 residues in the CDR3.

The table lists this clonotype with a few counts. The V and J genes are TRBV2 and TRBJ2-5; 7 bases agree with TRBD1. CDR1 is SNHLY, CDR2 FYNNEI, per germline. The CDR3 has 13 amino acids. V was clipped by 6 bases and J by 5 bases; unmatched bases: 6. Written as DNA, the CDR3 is TGTGCCAGCAGGCCCCCACAGGGGGAGACCCAGTACTTC. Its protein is CASRPPQGETQYF.

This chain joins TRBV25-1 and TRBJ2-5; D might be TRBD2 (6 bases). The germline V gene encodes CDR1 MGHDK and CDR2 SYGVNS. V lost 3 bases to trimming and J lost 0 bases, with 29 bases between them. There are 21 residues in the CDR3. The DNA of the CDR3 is TGTGCCAGCAGTGATACAACGCCCCCAAACGGGACTGCAATACACCAAGAGACCCAGTACTTC. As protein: CASSDTTPPNGTAIHQETQYF. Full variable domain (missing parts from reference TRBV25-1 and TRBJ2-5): EADIYQTPRYLVIGTGKKITLECSQTMGHDKMYWYQQDPGMELHLIHYSYGVNSTEKGDLSSESTVSRIRTEHFPLTLESARPSHTSQYLCASSDTTPPNGTAIHQETQYFGPGTRLLVL.

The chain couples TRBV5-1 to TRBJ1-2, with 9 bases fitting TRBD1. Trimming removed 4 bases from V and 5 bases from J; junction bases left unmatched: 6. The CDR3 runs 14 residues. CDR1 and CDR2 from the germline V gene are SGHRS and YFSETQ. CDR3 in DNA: TGCGCCAGCAGCGAGGAAGGGACAGGGTATGGCTACACCTTC. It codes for CASSEEGTGYGYTF. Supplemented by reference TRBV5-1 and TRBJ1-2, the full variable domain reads KAGVTQTPRYLIKTRGQQVTLSCSPISGHRSVSWYQQTPGQGLQFLFEYFSETQRNKGNFPGRFSGRQFSNSRSEMNVSTLELGDSALYLCASSEEGTGYGYTFGSGTRLTVV.

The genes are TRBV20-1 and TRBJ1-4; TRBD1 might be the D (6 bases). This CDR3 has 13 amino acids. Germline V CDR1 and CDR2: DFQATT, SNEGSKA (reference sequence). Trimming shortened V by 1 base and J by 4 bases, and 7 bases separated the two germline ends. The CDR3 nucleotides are TGCAGTGCTAGAGGACAGGATAATGAAAAACTGTTTTTT. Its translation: CSARGQDNEKLFF.

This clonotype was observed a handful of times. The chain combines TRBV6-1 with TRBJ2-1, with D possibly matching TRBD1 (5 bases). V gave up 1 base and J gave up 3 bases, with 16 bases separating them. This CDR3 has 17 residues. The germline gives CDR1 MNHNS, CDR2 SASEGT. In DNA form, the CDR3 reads TGTGCCAGCAGTGAAGGGTCCTCCAGGGTTGTCTACAATGAGCAGTTCTTC. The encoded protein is CASSEGSSRVVYNEQFF.

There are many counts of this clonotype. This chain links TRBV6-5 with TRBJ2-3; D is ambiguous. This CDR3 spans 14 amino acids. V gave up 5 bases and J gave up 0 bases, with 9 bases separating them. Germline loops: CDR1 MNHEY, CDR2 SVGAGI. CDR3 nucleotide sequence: TGTGCCAGCAGTCAAGGTCCTAGCACAGATACGCAGTATTTT. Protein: CASSQGPSTDTQYF.

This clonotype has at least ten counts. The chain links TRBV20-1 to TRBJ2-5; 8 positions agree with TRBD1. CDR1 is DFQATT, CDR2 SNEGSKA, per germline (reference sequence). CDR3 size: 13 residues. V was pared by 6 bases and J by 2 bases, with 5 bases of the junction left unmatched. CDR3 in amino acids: CSALGTGQETQYF. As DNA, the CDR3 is TGCAGTGCCCTCGGGACAGGTCAAGAGACCCAGTACTTC.